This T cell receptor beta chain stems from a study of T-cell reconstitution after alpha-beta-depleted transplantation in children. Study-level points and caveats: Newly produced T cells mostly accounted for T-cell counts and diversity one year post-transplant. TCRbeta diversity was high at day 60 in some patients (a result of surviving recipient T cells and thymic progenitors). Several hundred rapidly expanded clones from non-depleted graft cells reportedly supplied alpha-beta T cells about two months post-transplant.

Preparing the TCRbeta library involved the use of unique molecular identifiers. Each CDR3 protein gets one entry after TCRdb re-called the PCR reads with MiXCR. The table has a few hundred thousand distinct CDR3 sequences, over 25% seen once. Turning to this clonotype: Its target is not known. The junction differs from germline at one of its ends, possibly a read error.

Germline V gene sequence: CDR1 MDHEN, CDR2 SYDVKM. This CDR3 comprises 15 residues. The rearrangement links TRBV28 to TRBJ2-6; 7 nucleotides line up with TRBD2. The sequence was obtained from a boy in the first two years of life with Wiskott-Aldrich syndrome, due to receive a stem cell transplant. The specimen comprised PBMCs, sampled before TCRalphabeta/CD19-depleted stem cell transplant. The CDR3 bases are TGTGCCAGCTTGGGAGGGTTCTCTGGGGCCAACGGCCTGACTTTC. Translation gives CASLGGFSGANGLTF.